This TCR beta chain was retrieved from a study of blood T cell repertoires in COVID-19. On the study more broadly: Samples of COVID-19 (acute and convalescent) were obtained from the United States, Italy and Spain. T cells, B-cell-depleted T cells, or PBMCs supplied cDNA or gDNA.

Per the authors' pipeline: Scientists estimated how many nucleated cells there were by amplifying reference gene primers. This table comes from immunoSEQ multiplex PCR, and its TCRdb copy is limited to in-frame clones, with some not included. The V and J calls and clone size come from that table; D and trimming were worked out from the DNA. The data show more than 65,000 clones, 84% seen once. This receptor was identified in a woman in her forties or fifties with acute or convalescent COVID-19. Material: peripheral blood.

CDR3 in amino acids: CATGIEAIYF. The DNA for the CDR3 is TGCGCCACCGGGATTGAGGCCATATATTTT. The rearrangement joins TRBV5-1 to TRBJ1-3; unclear D gene. Trimming shortened V by 9 bases and J by 11 bases, and 12 bases separated the two germline ends. This CDR3 contains 10 residues. Looked up from germline, CDR1 is SGHRS and CDR2 is YFSETQ. Full variable domain (outside the CDR3, taken from reference TRBV5-1 and TRBJ1-3): KAGVTQTPRYLIKTRGQQVTLSCSPISGHRSVSWYQQTPGQGLQFLFEYFSETQRNKGNFPGRFSGRQFSNSRSEMNVSTLELGDSALYLCATGIEAIYFGEGSWLTVV.